A single sample is the source of the 2 T cell receptor beta chains below, sequenced in a study of cytomegalovirus exposure and HLA in healthy donors. 60 Vbeta and 13 Jbeta primers were used in PCR. Generated by immunoSEQ multiplex PCR, the TCRdb table keeps only in-frame clones and is missing some. The table has under 200,000 clones, 70% to 85% seen once; the top ten hold 2.2%. Sequencing was performed on PBMCs. All receptors derive from a man aged 50-60 years in good health and CMV-seropositive.

The chain has TRBV6-5 and TRBJ1-4; maybe TRBD1 (5 bases). From germline, CDR1 is MNHEY and CDR2 SVGAGI. V lost 0 bases to trimming and J lost 8 bases, with 13 bases between them. The CDR3 covers 15 residues. CDR3: CASSYSSGLREKLFF. CDR3 DNA sequence: TGTGCCAGCAGTTACTCTTCAGGGCTTCGCGAAAAACTGTTTTTT.

V and J are TRBV19 and TRBJ2-5, with 10 bases fitting TRBD1. V lost 8 bases, J lost 8 bases, and 5 bases stayed unmatched. The germline gives CDR1 LNHDA, CDR2 SQIVND (reference sequence). The CDR3 sequence is 12 residues long. The CDR3 sequence is CASGTGAATQYF. The DNA for the CDR3 is TGTGCCAGTGGGACAGGGGCAGCAACCCAGTACTTC.